This T cell receptor beta chain was identified during a study of blood T cell repertoires in COVID-19. Per the original methods: By means of reference gene primer amplification, nucleated cell counts were estimated. The assay was immunoSEQ multiplex PCR, and TCRdb's table has in-frame clones only and misses some. The D gene and trimming were derived from the DNA, and the V and J assignments and clone size from that table. The data show approximately 470,000 clones, roughly nine tenths seen once. Grouping used clinical history reported by participants in a survey and questionnaire. The CDR3 is made up of 12 amino acids. Germline V gene lookup returns CDR1 SGHDN and CDR2 FVKESK. Losses at the gene ends were 4 bases for V and 5 bases for J; bases not matched to a gene: 1.

V usage is TRBV14 and J usage is TRBJ1-1, with TRBD1 matching 7 bases. The receptor was derived from a woman younger than 35 who had recovered from COVID-19. The sample taken for sequencing was PBMCs or T cells enriched from blood (not recorded which). The CDR3 is CASSLGQTEAFF. The CDR3 nucleotides are TGTGCCAGCAGCCTGGGACAGACTGAAGCTTTCTTT.